A selection of T cell receptor beta chains follows, all from one sample in a study of blood T cells in healthy people across ages. One entry per CDR3 protein results from TCRdb running MiXCR on the 5' RACE reads. The table has 850,000 or so distinct CDR3 sequences, about 30% seen once. The material sequenced was blood. The receptors derive from a woman aged 80 or older in good health. Both conserved end residues are part of each CDR3. D genes are given only for firm matches. For some rows the clone size is stated as once, few or many, or as a class when expanded; others skip it.

DNA: TGTGCCAGCAGCTTAAGTTCAGGGGTCGACACCGGGGAGCTGTTTTTT
CDR3: CASSLSSGVDTGELFF
J: TRBJ2-2
D: -
size: -
V: TRBV7-2

DNA: TGTGCCAGCAGCCCTAATGAGGGACTAGCGGGGGTAACAGATACGCAGTATTTT
CDR3: CASSPNEGLAGVTDTQYF
J: TRBJ2-3
D: TRBD2
size: many
V: TRBV7-9

DNA: TGTGTCAGCAGGCTCTCAACCGGGACACCGCCTGGCTACACCTTC
CDR3: CVSRLSTGTPPGYTF
J: TRBJ1-2
D: -
size: -
V: TRBV5-4

DNA: TGTGCCTGGGCCAAGGGGATGCACAATCAGCCCCAGCATTTT
CDR3: CAWAKGMHNQPQHF
J: TRBJ1-5
D: -
size: -
V: TRBV30

DNA: TGTGCCAGCAGCCCCTCTACCTACAATGAGCAGTTCTTC
CDR3: CASSPSTYNEQFF
J: TRBJ2-1
D: -
size: many
V: TRBV3-1

DNA: TGCAGTGCTAGAGATAACGGGACAGGGGGCGAGAAGACTGAAGCTTTCTTT
CDR3: CSARDNGTGGEKTEAFF
J: TRBJ1-1
D: TRBD1
size: -
V: TRBV20-1

DNA: TGTGCCTGGAGTGCTTACAGGGCACAGAACACCGGGGAGCTGTTTTTT
CDR3: CAWSAYRAQNTGELFF
J: TRBJ2-2
D: -
size: -
V: TRBV30

DNA: TGTGCCAGCAGTGGTGGTCCACGGACGGTCTGGGGCTACACCTTC
CDR3: CASSGGPRTVWGYTF
J: TRBJ1-2
D: -
size: few
V: TRBV6-1

DNA: TGCGCCAGCAGCGTAGGGACAGGGAATGGAGAGACCCAGTACTTC
CDR3: CASSVGTGNGETQYF
J: TRBJ2-5
D: TRBD1
size: many
V: TRBV5-1

DNA: TGCAGTGCCGGAGATGAACCATCAACAACAAATCAGCCCCAGCATTTT
CDR3: CSAGDEPSTTNQPQHF
J: TRBJ1-5
D: -
size: -
V: TRBV20-1